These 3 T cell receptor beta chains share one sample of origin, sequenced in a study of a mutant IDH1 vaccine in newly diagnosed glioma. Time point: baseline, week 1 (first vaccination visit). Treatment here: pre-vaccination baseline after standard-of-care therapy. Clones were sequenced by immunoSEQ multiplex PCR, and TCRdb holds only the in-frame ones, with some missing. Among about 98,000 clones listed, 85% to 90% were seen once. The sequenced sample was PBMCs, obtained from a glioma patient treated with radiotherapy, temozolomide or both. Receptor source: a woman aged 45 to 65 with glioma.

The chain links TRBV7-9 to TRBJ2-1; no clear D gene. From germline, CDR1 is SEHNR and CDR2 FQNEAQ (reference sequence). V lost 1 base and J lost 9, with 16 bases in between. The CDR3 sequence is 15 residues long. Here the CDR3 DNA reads TGTGCCAGCAGCTTAGTTTCGGTCTTCATGCGTGAGCAGTTCTTC. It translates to CASSLVSVFMREQFF.

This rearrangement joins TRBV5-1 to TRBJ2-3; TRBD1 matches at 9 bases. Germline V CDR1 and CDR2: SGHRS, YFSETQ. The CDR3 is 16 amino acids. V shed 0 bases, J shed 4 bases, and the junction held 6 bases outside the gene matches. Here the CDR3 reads CASSLAVGQGADTQYF. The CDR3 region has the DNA TGCGCCAGCAGCTTGGCCGTGGGACAGGGCGCAGATACGCAGTATTTT.

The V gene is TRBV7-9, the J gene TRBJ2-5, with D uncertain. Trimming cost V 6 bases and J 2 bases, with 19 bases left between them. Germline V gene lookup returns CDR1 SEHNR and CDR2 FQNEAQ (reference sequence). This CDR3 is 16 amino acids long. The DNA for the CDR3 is TGTGCCAGCAGACATCTAACGGGTTTAGAACAAGAGACCCAGTACTTC. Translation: CASRHLTGLEQETQYF.